This T cell receptor beta chain was recovered during a study of memory CD4+ T cells and cytomegalovirus serostatus. This CDR3 comprises 15 residues. Germline assignment: CDR1 MNHNS and CDR2 SASEGT. Trimming stripped 7 bases from V and 0 bases from J, with 15 bases between. As originally analysed: Out-of-frame sequences were removed, leaving 2 million to 2.5 million distinct TCRbeta sequences. This table comes from immunoSEQ multiplex PCR, and its TCRdb copy is limited to in-frame clones, with some not included. The V and J calls and clone size come from that table; D and trimming were worked out from the DNA. This table holds 50,000 to 75,000 clones, roughly 80% found once. Single viable CD3+CD4+CD8-CD45RO+ cells were sorted as the memory CD4+ T cells.

V gene TRBV6-1 combines with J gene TRBJ1-1, with D hard to call. Sequenced sample: memory CD4+ T cells from blood. The TCR originated in an adult in good health and CMV-seronegative. Here the CDR3 reads CASTPGGHMNTEAFF. In DNA form, the CDR3 reads TGTGCCAGCACACCCGGAGGGCACATGAACACTGAAGCTTTCTTT.